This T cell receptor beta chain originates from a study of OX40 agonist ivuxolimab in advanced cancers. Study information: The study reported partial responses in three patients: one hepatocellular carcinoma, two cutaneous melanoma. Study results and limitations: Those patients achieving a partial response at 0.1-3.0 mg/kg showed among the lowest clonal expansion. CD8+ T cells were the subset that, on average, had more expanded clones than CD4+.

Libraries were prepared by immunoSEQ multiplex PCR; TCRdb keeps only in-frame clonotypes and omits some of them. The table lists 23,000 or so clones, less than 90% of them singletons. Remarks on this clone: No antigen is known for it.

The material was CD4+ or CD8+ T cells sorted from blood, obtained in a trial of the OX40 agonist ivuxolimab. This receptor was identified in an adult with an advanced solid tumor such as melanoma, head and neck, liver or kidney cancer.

CDR3 protein: CASSSSEGGGYTF. The CDR3 DNA reads TGTGCCAGCAGCTCCTCAGAAGGCGGTGGCTACACCTTC. V and J are TRBV11-3 and TRBJ1-2; no clear D gene. CDR3 length: 13 residues. The germline gives CDR1 SGHNT, CDR2 YENEEA. Trimming cost V 4 bases and J 7 bases, with 13 bases left between them. Full variable domain (missing parts from reference TRBV11-3 and TRBJ1-2): EAGVVQSPRYKIIEKKQPVAFWCNPISGHNTLYWYLQNLGQGPELLIRYENEEAVDDSQLPKDRFSAERLKGVDSTLKIQPAELGDSAVYLCASSSSEGGGYTFGSGTRLTVV.